This entry concerns a single T cell receptor (beta chain). No antigen is known for it. Within one base of it there is no much larger clone, and no base qualities were kept. The data were obtained in a study of blood T cell repertoires in COVID-19 (dated by TCRdb to 2018 to 2020). Broadly, across the study: The collaborator samples originated in the United States, Italy and Spain and spanned the acute and convalescent phases of COVID-19. The material from the prospective study consisted of cDNA or gDNA derived from T cells, B-cell-depleted T cells, or PBMCs. The dataset comprised deeply sampled blood TCRbeta repertoires from subjects exposed to, actively infected with, or recovered from COVID-19. A freely available public database, intended as a resource for researchers studying the immune response to SARS-CoV-2, is where the repertoires were released. The samples were drawn from two sources: the first 160 participants of the ongoing ImmuneRACE study, and 1,000 to 1,500 subjects contributed by 6 global collaborators. The sample metadata nearly always contained a de-identified subject ID, COVID-19 status, age in years and sex. HLA class I and class II types, where available, came from metadata supplied by the sample provider rather than from assay-based typing. The paper as a whole reports these results and caveats: The amount of clinical and demographic metadata varied by source and participant and was provided uncurated.

TCRbeta CDR3 regions were amplified from genomic DNA using the immunoSEQ Assay, a bias-controlled multiplex PCR. As for the original processing: Nucleated cell counts per sample were estimated from amplification of reference gene primers within the assay. To quantify the absolute abundance of each unique TCRbeta CDR3 rearrangement, sequence reads were collapsed and filtered. For each sample, productive Simpson clonality was calculated as the square root of Simpson's diversity index over productive rearrangements. What TCRdb holds here is the immuneACCESS table cut down to in-frame rearrangements. Part of the clones is not present; checked against another copy, under half of the missing clones reflect an unresolved V gene, and the others are unexplained. V, J and clone size derive from that table, while D and trimming were established from the DNA sequence. Present in this sample are fewer than 250,000 clones, less than 85% of which were seen just once. The ten most abundant clones make up around 3.5% of the sample.

Participants in the prospective study were enrolled through a virtual design, were aged 18 to 89 years, and lived in 20 to 30 United States geographic areas. In the prospective study, cohorts were assigned on the basis of participant-reported clinical history obtained from a screening survey and a study questionnaire. Recovered participants in ImmuneRACE Cohort 3 were defined as having two consecutive negative NP/OP PCR tests, clearance from a healthcare professional, or resolution of symptoms. Each participant in the prospective study had whole blood, serum and a nasopharyngeal or oropharyngeal swab collected by mobile phlebotomists. Prospective study participants could optionally give additional blood draws and questionnaires over an approximately 2-month period. Prospective study blood samples were shipped either frozen or at room temperature before DNA extraction. The CDR3 covers 14 residues, taking in both the cysteine and the phenylalanine. The retained sequence is limited to the CDR3, 42 bases, with the frame set at the first base. From the germline V gene, CDR1 is SGHTA and CDR2 is FQGNSA. V lost 2 bases and J lost 0 bases; the stretch between them is 8 bases long.

The sequence was obtained from a woman in her twenties or thirties who had recovered from COVID-19. The sample consisted of PBMCs or T cells enriched from blood (not recorded which). The chain links TRBV7-2 with TRBJ2-7; no D segment can be confidently identified. The encoded CDR3 is CASSLWQASYEQYF. The DNA sequence is as follows: TGTGCCAGCAGCTTATGGCAGGCCTCCTACGAGCAGTACTTC.